This T cell receptor (beta chain) was profiled in a study of blood T cells in healthy people across ages. Points from the study as a whole: The study lacked donor CMV status, which possibly confounded expanded clonotype changes.

Using a J-beta primer mix together with a sample-barcoded 5' primer, a second PCR was run for roughly 6 to 12 cycles. Every individual sample yielded 2.5 million or more paired-end reads (each containing CDR3). TCRdb analysed the 5' RACE reads with MiXCR anew, one entry per CDR3 protein. The sample contains about 940,000 distinct CDR3 sequences, under 50% of which appear only once. Points on this clonotype: Its specificity is not known.

Russia was home to the donors, healthy Caucasian individuals aged about 6 to 90. Researchers report isolating at least 6.5 million PBMCs per sample. The CDR3 runs 16 residues. V lost 7 bases, J lost 3 bases, and 7 bases stayed unmatched. Germline CDR1 SGHTA, CDR2 FQGNSA. This rearrangement joins TRBV7-2 to TRBJ2-3, with 13 positions matching TRBD2. This sequence originates from a man under 40 in good health. Sequencing was performed on blood. The CDR3 reads CASTQLAGGATDTQYF. Here the CDR3 DNA reads TGTGCCAGCACCCAACTAGCGGGGGGGGCTACAGATACGCAGTATTTT.